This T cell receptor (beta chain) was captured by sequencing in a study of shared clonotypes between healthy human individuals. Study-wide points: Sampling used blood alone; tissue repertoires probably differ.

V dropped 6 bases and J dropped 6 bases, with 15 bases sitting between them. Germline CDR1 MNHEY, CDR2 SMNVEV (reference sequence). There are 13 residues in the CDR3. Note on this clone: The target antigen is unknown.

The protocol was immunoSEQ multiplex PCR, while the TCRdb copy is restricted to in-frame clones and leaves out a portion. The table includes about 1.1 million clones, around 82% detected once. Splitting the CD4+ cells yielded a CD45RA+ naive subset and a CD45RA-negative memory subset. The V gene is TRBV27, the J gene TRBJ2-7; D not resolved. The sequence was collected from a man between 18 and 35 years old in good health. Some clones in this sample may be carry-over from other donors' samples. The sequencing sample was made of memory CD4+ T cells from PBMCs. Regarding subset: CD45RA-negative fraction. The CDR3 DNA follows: TGTGCCAGCAGCGGCGTGGGCTCAGGCGAGCAGTACTTC. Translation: CASSGVGSGEQYF.